This passage covers 25 T cell receptor beta chains from one sample sequenced in a study of T-cell memory formation after mild COVID-19. TCRdb re-called the 5' RACE reads through MiXCR, storing one row per CDR3 protein. The sample has some 290,000 distinct CDR3 sequences, around 15% seen once. The sequencing input was PBMCs or a T cell subset sorted from them (not recorded which). The source is a man younger than 30 who had mild COVID-19 (a few samples of this study predate the infection). Cell type and time point are not known.

This clonotype was counted between two and nine times. The genes are TRBV6-5 and TRBJ1-6, with a weak D call TRBD1 (6 bases). This CDR3 comprises 15 residues. In germline, CDR1 is MNHEY, CDR2 SVGAGI. V gave up 0 bases and J gave up 6 bases, with 9 bases separating them. As DNA, the CDR3 is TGTGCCAGCAGTTACTCGATACAGGGTAATTCACCCCTCCACTTT. Its protein is CASSYSIQGNSPLHF.

This clonotype was recorded many times. This chain uses TRBV7-2 with TRBJ2-3; D uncertain. CDR3 size: 11 residues. Germline V gene sequence: CDR1 SGHTA, CDR2 FQGNSA. V dropped 5 bases and J dropped 1 base, with 1 base sitting between them. CDR3 coding DNA: TGTGCCAGCAGCCGCACAGATACGCAGTATTTT. Translating it yields CASSRTDTQYF.

This clonotype showed up just a few times. The rearrangement uses TRBV2 and TRBJ2-3, with D maybe TRBD2 (6 bases). This CDR3 has 15 residues. V was clipped by 8 bases and J by 4 bases, with 19 bases between them. CDR1 and CDR2 from the germline V gene are SNHLY and FYNNEI. The CDR3 loop reads CASRRHGAGSDTQYF. The CDR3 DNA sequence: TGTGCCAGCCGTCGCCACGGCGCGGGGTCAGATACGCAGTATTTT. The entire variable domain, with the rest obtained from reference TRBV2 and TRBJ2-3, is as follows: EPEVTQTPSHQVTQMGQEVILRCVPISNHLYFYWYRQILGQKVEFLVSFYNNEISEKSEIFDDQFSVERPDGSNFTLKIRSTKLEDSAMYFCASRRHGAGSDTQYFGPGTRLTVL.

This clonotype came up a few times. This chain connects TRBV12-3 or TRBV12-4 to TRBJ2-2; 7 bases are a match to TRBD2. Trimming removed 3 bases from V and 2 bases from J; junction bases left unmatched: 6. The CDR3 consists of 16 residues. CDR3 nucleotides: TGTGCCAGCAGTTTTTTAGCTAGCGGAAACACCGGGGAGCTGTTTTTT. It codes for CASSFLASGNTGELFF.

V gene TRBV29-1 combines with J gene TRBJ2-5, with D tentatively TRBD1 or TRBD2 (7 bases each). The germline gives CDR1 SQVTM, CDR2 ANQGSEA. V was trimmed by 8 bases and J by 3 bases, leaving 19 bases between them. The CDR3 is 14 amino acids. CDR3 bases: TGCAGCTCCTCAGTGGGAGGGGGCGAAGAGACCCAGTACTTC. Amino acids: CSSSVGGGEETQYF. Based on the CDR3 plus reference TRBV29-1 and TRBJ2-5, the full variable domain is SAVISQKPSRDICQRGTSLTIQCQVDSQVTMMFWYRQQPGQSLTLIATANQGSEATYESGFVIDKFPISRPNLTFSTLTVSNMSPEDSSIYLCSSSVGGGEETQYFGPGTRLLVL.

This clonotype occurred many times. This chain joins TRBV6-2 or TRBV6-3 and TRBJ2-7; D is uncertain. V lost 2 bases and J 6 bases, leaving 5 bases between the germline ends. Germline lookup yields CDR1 MNHEY and CDR2 SVGEGT. This CDR3 contains 11 residues. This chain's CDR3 is CASSYGTEQYF. The CDR3 coding sequence is TGTGCCAGCAGTTACGGAACCGAGCAGTACTTC.

The chain has TRBV9 and TRBJ2-5; D is possibly TRBD1 or TRBD2 (5 bases each). This CDR3 contains 13 residues. Germline CDR1 reads SGDLS; CDR2 reads YYNGEE. V was shortened by 1 base and J by 5 bases, with 9 bases between the two germline ends. CDR3 sequence: CASSVLWGETQYF. CDR3 coding DNA: TGTGCCAGCAGCGTACTGTGGGGGGAGACCCAGTACTTC.

The rearrangement joins TRBV7-3 to TRBJ2-3, with D unresolved. V lost 1 base and J lost 5, with 7 bases in between. CDR1 is SGHTA, CDR2 FQGTGA, per germline. This CDR3 region has 13 residues. The CDR3 nucleotides read TGTGCCAGCAGCTTAAGCCCCAGAGATACGCAGTATTTT. Amino acids: CASSLSPRDTQYF. The full variable domain, in which reference TRBV7-3 and TRBJ2-3 provide the parts outside the CDR3, is GAGVSQTPSNKVTEKGKYVELRCDPISGHTALYWYRQSLGQGPEFLIYFQGTGAADDSGLPNDRFFAVRPEGSVSTLKIQRTERGDSAVYLCASSLSPRDTQYFGPGTRLTVL.

This clonotype was recorded a few times. The chain joins TRBV5-1 to TRBJ2-5, with TRBD2 matching over 7 bases. The CDR3 is made up of 14 amino acids. CDR1 SGHRS and CDR2 YFSETQ come from the germline V gene. The V gene end was trimmed by 5 bases and the J gene end by 0 bases; junction bases not matched to a gene: 4. CDR3 sequence: CASSRGTNQETQYF. The CDR3, as DNA: TGCGCCAGCAGTCGAGGGACTAACCAAGAGACCCAGTACTTC.

This rearrangement joins TRBV6-6 to TRBJ2-1; the D call may be TRBD1 or TRBD2 (5 bases each). Germline loops: CDR1 MNHNY, CDR2 SVGAGI (reference sequence). The CDR3 contains 15 residues. Trimming took off 0 bases at V and 5 bases at J, with 11 bases between the two ends. The CDR3 sequence: CASSYSRDLDNEQFF. The CDR3 DNA follows: TGTGCCAGCAGTTACTCTCGGGACCTTGACAATGAGCAGTTCTTC.

This clonotype has a handful of counts. This chain uses TRBV7-9 with TRBJ2-5; TRBD1 aligns across 10 bases. The CDR3 has 13 amino acids. The junction had 3 bases not matched to a gene; V was cut back by 4 bases and J by 7 bases. The V gene's germline CDR1 is SEHNR and CDR2 FQNEAQ (reference sequence). DNA for the CDR3: TGTGCCAGCAGCTCGGGACAGGGGTTGACCCAGTACTTC. Its translation: CASSSGQGLTQYF.

This clonotype was counted many times. The chain is built from TRBV12-3 or TRBV12-4 and TRBJ2-5, with TRBD2 matching 10 bases. V dropped 3 bases and J dropped 1; count of bases not matched to a gene: 2. The CDR3 has 15 residues. The CDR3 reads CASSFLAGVQETQYF. The CDR3 nucleotides read TGTGCCAGCAGTTTCCTAGCGGGGGTCCAAGAGACCCAGTACTTC.

The chain joins TRBV14 to TRBJ1-1; TRBD1 matches 7 bases. V lost 5 bases to trimming and J lost 5 bases; unmatched junction nucleotides: 8. The germline V gene has CDR1 SGHDN and CDR2 FVKESK. The CDR3 extends over 14 amino acids. The CDR3 DNA follows: TGTGCCAGCAGCACGAGACAGGGTGGTACTGAAGCTTTCTTT. Residues: CASSTRQGGTEAFF.

This clonotype showed up just a few times. The rearrangement uses TRBV12-3 or TRBV12-4 and TRBJ2-3; D possibly corresponds to TRBD1 (5 bases). Trimming shortened V by 2 bases and J by 0 bases, and 6 bases separated the two germline ends. This CDR3 has 14 residues. As DNA, the CDR3 is TGTGCCAGCAGTTTACCAGGGAGCACAGATACGCAGTATTTT. This translates into CASSLPGSTDTQYF.

The rearrangement links TRBV20-1 to TRBJ1-1; D not resolved. V lost 0 bases to trimming and J lost 1 base, with 9 bases between them. CDR1 and CDR2 from the germline V gene are DFQATT and SNEGSKA (reference sequence). This CDR3 comprises 14 residues. In nucleotides, the CDR3 is TGCAGTGCTAGAGATCACGGCAGGAACACTGAAGCTTTCTTT. Translating gives CSARDHGRNTEAFF.

The V and J genes are TRBV9 and TRBJ2-3, with D hard to call. The length of the CDR3 is 15 residues. Trimming removed 1 base at V and 4 bases at J, with 13 bases between. CDR1 is SGDLS, CDR2 YYNGEE, per germline. The CDR3 loop is CASSVTGLSSDTQYF. The CDR3 nucleotides are TGTGCCAGCAGCGTAACCGGGCTGAGCTCAGATACGCAGTATTTT.

This clonotype was seen only a few times. This chain uses TRBV7-9 with TRBJ2-5; 7 positions match TRBD1. This CDR3 region has 15 residues. Germline CDR1 reads SEHNR; CDR2 reads FQNEAQ (reference sequence). The V segment lost 6 bases and the J segment 7 bases; nucleotides outside the gene matches: 14. In DNA, the CDR3 is TGTGCCAGCAGTTCTCCGGGACAGCCTGCCTTGACCCAGTACTTC. Translated: CASSSPGQPALTQYF.

The chain carries TRBV7-9 and TRBJ2-5; 9 bases are shared with TRBD2. In germline, CDR1 is SEHNR, CDR2 FQNEAQ (reference sequence). This CDR3 is built from 16 residues. The J segment lost 5 bases and the V segment lost 5 bases, leaving 12 bases of the junction unmatched. The CDR3 sequence: CASSVGVRGGRETQYF. The CDR3 DNA reads as TGTGCCAGCAGCGTAGGTGTGCGGGGGGGCCGGGAGACCCAGTACTTC.

This clonotype was seen only a few times. The chain is built from TRBV6-5 and TRBJ2-2; 9 bases are a match to TRBD1. The CDR3 runs to 15 residues. With 6 bases clipped from V and 7 bases from J, the junction kept 9 bases outside the gene matches. In germline, CDR1 is MNHEY, CDR2 SVGAGI. CDR3 DNA sequence: TGTGCCAGCAGAGCGCCGGGACAGGGTATCGGGGAGCTGTTTTTT. This gives the protein CASRAPGQGIGELFF.

Only a few counts were recorded for this clonotype. The V and J genes are TRBV28 and TRBJ1-1, with D possibly TRBD1 on 6 matching bases. This CDR3 spans 12 amino acids. Trimming pared 6 bases from V and 11 bases from J, leaving 16 bases between. Looked up from germline, CDR1 is MDHEN and CDR2 is SYDVKM. The CDR3 here is CASSQTGTPAFF. CDR3 in DNA: TGTGCCAGCAGCCAAACCGGGACACCGGCTTTCTTT.

This chain links TRBV4-2 with TRBJ1-1; no reliable D call. From germline, CDR1 is LGHNA and CDR2 YNFKEQ. Trimming took 0 bases from V and 1 from J, leaving 15 bases between them. The CDR3 spans 17 residues. Here the CDR3 reads CASSQERGETSNTEAFF. CDR3 in DNA: TGTGCCAGCAGCCAAGAGCGTGGGGAGACCTCGAACACTGAAGCTTTCTTT.

The gene calls are TRBV4-1 and TRBJ2-1, with 10 nucleotides matching TRBD2. After removal of 1 base from V and 0 bases from J, the junction contained 6 bases not matched to a gene. Germline V gene sequence: CDR1 MGHRA, CDR2 YSYEKL. This CDR3 comprises 18 residues. This chain's CDR3 is CASSQGAGGPYSYNEQFF. The CDR3 DNA is TGCGCCAGCAGCCAAGGAGCGGGGGGGCCTTACTCCTACAATGAGCAGTTCTTC.

This chain connects TRBV6-5 to TRBJ2-1; D may be TRBD2 (6 bases). In germline, CDR1 is MNHEY, CDR2 SVGAGI. The V end lost 1 base, the J end lost 2 bases, and 15 bases lay between the germline ends. CDR3 length equals 17 residues. DNA of the CDR3: TGTGCCAGCAGTTACTTCCCTGCGGGGAACCCCTACAATGAGCAGTTCTTC. Protein product: CASSYFPAGNPYNEQFF.

This clonotype was counted ten times or more. This chain connects TRBV3-1 to TRBJ2-3; D gene unclear. Germline V gives CDR1 LGHDT, CDR2 YNNKEL (reference sequence). The CDR3 has 11 amino acids. V was shortened by 1 base and J by 6 bases, with 2 bases between the two germline ends. Written as DNA, the CDR3 is TGTGCCAGCAGCCAAGCGGATACGCAGTATTTT. Protein sequence: CASSQADTQYF.

The chain uses TRBV29-1 and TRBJ2-2; 8 bases agree with TRBD2. Germline loops: CDR1 SQVTM, CDR2 ANQGSEA. The CDR3 covers 15 residues. V was pared by 6 bases and J by 3 bases, with 9 bases of the junction left unmatched. CDR3 amino acids: CSVWSVGGDTGELFF. As DNA, the CDR3 is TGCAGCGTCTGGTCTGTCGGGGGGGACACCGGGGAGCTGTTTTTT.